This T cell receptor (beta chain) was identified during a study of identical twins. Germline V gives CDR1 DFQATT, CDR2 SNEGSKA (reference sequence). V was clipped by 3 bases and J by 10 bases; unmatched bases: 9. There are 15 residues in the CDR3. Study-level findings and limits: Analyses of zero insertions could, in part, be confounded by invariant MAIT and iNKT cells. Among out-of-frame alpha sequences shared by twins, low generation probability occurred in excess.

Every sampled donor was Caucasian and healthy. Template switching supplied a universal primer site; unique molecular identifiers were carried on the cDNA. TCRdb reprocessed the 5' RACE reads with MiXCR, giving one entry per CDR3 protein. The data show hundreds of thousands of distinct CDR3 sequences, with 5.5% to 7.5% seen just once and about 1.8% held by the top ten. This clonotype was detected ten times or more. Its antigen is not known. The sample taken for sequencing was naive T cells sorted from blood. This chain uses TRBV20-1 with TRBJ1-6, with 10 bases matching TRBD1. This receptor was obtained from a man aged 18 to 35 in good health. CDR3 sequence: CSARKLGTGDSPLHF. DNA of the CDR3: TGCAGTGCTAGGAAGCTCGGGACAGGGGACTCACCCCTCCACTTT.